This T cell receptor (beta chain) was recovered during a study of blood T cell repertoires in COVID-19. Some clones are missing from TCRdb's copy, which holds only in-frame ones; the method was immunoSEQ multiplex PCR. The table records fewer than 250,000 clones, under 90% of them present only once. The CDR3 runs 12 residues. Trimming took off 4 bases at V and 11 bases at J, with 17 bases between the two ends. Germline CDR1 SQVTM, CDR2 ANQGSEA. This sequence was found in a woman between 45 and 60 years old who had been exposed to COVID-19. V gene TRBV29-1 combines with J gene TRBJ1-1; the D gene is possibly TRBD1 (6 bases). The sample comprised PBMCs or T cells enriched from blood (not recorded which). In nucleotides, the CDR3 is TGCAGCGTTGGACGGACAGACTCAGAGGCTTTCTTT. It yields the protein CSVGRTDSEAFF.